The sequence of this TCR beta chain was determined in a study of blood T cell repertoires in COVID-19. Which cohort a participant joined came from the clinical history participants gave. Two negative PCRs, clearance, or symptom resolution were required of recovered Cohort 3 donors. This clone was recorded only once. The assay was immunoSEQ multiplex PCR, and TCRdb's table has in-frame clones only and misses some. This table has over 200,000 clones, 70% to 90% appearing once. There are 16 residues in the CDR3. Looked up from germline, CDR1 is KGHSH and CDR2 is LQKENI. V was pared by 6 bases and J by 6 bases, with 15 bases of the junction left unmatched.

The V and J genes are TRBV18 and TRBJ1-2, with 8 bases aligning to TRBD1. Sequencing used PBMCs or T cells enriched from blood (not recorded which). The TCR comes from a woman aged 45-65 years who had recovered from COVID-19. The CDR3 here is CASSLNLQGAEDGYTF. The CDR3 coding sequence is TGTGCCAGCTCCCTCAACCTCCAGGGGGCTGAGGATGGCTACACCTTC.